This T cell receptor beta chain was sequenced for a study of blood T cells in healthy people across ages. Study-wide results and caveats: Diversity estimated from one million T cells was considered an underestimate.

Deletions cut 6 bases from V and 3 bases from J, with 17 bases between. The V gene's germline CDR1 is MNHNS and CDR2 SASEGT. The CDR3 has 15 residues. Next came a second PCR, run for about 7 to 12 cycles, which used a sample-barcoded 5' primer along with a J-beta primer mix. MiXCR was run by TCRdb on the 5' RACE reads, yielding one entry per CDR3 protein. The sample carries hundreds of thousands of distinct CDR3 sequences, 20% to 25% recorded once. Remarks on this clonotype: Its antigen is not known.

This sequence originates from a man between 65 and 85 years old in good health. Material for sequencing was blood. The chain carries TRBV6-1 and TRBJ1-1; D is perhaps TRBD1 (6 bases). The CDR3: CASREGGVYYTEAFF. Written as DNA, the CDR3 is TGTGCCAGCAGGGAGGGGGGGGTTTATTACACTGAAGCTTTCTTT.